The next 32 T cell receptor beta chains were all read from a single sample in a study of regulatory T cells in long-lasting Graves disease. For TCR beta, libraries came from iRepertoire HTBI primers and Arm-PCR of CDR3 regions. TCRdb independently ran MiXCR on the multiplex PCR reads; one entry per CDR3 protein. Of about 370,000 distinct CDR3 sequences in the sample, roughly 15% are singletons; the top ten hold 20% to 25%. This sample's time point: newly diagnosed GD, antithyroid drugs for less than 3 months. The TCR library was made from RNA that had been extracted from PBMCs in TRIzol. Sequencing was performed on peripheral blood mononuclear cells (PBMCs), taken at new diagnosis, from a patient treated with antithyroid drugs. These receptors were taken from a female donor with Graves disease.

This sequence joins TRBV27 and TRBJ1-5; D is unclear. The CDR3 loop spans 13 amino acids. CDR1 and CDR2 (germline): MNHEY, SMNVEV (reference sequence). V lost 3 bases and J lost 7, with 10 bases in between. The CDR3 is CASSFIGQQPQHF. The CDR3 DNA reads TGTGCCAGCAGTTTTATCGGGCAGCAGCCCCAGCATTTT.

The chain is built from TRBV6-1 and TRBJ1-2; no firm D call. Trimming removed 1 base at V and 3 bases at J, with 21 bases between. This CDR3 spans 18 amino acids. Germline CDR1 reads MNHNS; CDR2 reads SASEGT. CDR3 nucleotides: TGTGCCAGCAGTGAAGTGTTTAGGCAGAAGCTTCGCGACTATGGCTACACCTTC. Translation: CASSEVFRQKLRDYGYTF.

The chain employs TRBV5-1 and TRBJ2-7; no clear D gene. The CDR3 runs 17 residues. Germline values: CDR1 SGHRS, CDR2 YFSETQ. Trimming shortened V by 4 bases and J by 0 bases, and 20 bases separated the two germline ends. CDR3 sequence reads: CASSPGLPIWASYEQYF. CDR3 coding DNA: TGCGCCAGCAGCCCTGGGCTCCCCATTTGGGCCTCCTACGAGCAGTACTTC.

In its sample, this clonotype was seen a few times. This sequence joins TRBV4-3 and TRBJ2-4; 9 positions match TRBD2. The CDR3 consists of 16 residues. The trim removed 4 bases at V and 6 bases at J, leaving 10 bases unmatched. Germline lookup yields CDR1 LGHNA and CDR2 YSLEER. The CDR3 loop reads CASSPVAGASRNIQYF. CDR3 coding DNA: TGCGCCAGCAGCCCTGTAGCGGGAGCTTCGCGAAACATTCAGTACTTC.

This clonotype was recorded many times. The chain employs TRBV5-1 and TRBJ1-1; D is ambiguous. The CDR3 contains 15 residues. Between the trimmed V and J ends, which lost 2 bases and 1 base, there was a span of 12 bases. Germline CDR1 is SGHRS and CDR2 is YFSETQ. CDR3 DNA sequence: TGCGCCAGCAGCTTTATGACAAACAGGAACACTGAAGCTTTCTTT. Amino acid sequence: CASSFMTNRNTEAFF.

This clonotype was detected a few times. The J gene is TRBJ2-2, the V gene TRBV7-6, with no clear D. This CDR3 comprises 16 residues. From germline, CDR1 is SGHVS and CDR2 FNYEAQ. V gave up 4 bases and J gave up 2 bases, with 14 bases separating them. The CDR3 sequence is CASSSPEKSNTGELFF. The DNA of the CDR3 is TGTGCCAGCAGCTCCCCTGAAAAATCCAACACCGGGGAGCTGTTTTTT. The full variable domain, its missing parts supplied by reference TRBV7-6 and TRBJ2-2, is GAGVSQSPRYKVTKRGQDVALRCDPISGHVSLYWYRQALGQGPEFLTYFNYEAQQDKSGLPNDRFSAERPEGSISTLTIQRTEQRDSAMYRCASSSPEKSNTGELFFGEGSRLTVL.

This sequence joins TRBV4-1 and TRBJ1-2; 7 bases fit TRBD1. The trim removed 3 bases at V and 2 bases at J, leaving 6 bases unmatched. This CDR3 contains 15 residues. In germline, CDR1 is MGHRA, CDR2 YSYEKL. Here the CDR3 DNA reads TGCGCCAGCAGCCATGCTGCGACAGGGAACTATGGCTACACCTTC. This sequence encodes CASSHAATGNYGYTF.

This clonotype has a count of ten or more. The V call is TRBV2, the J call TRBJ1-1; D is uncertain. CDR3 length equals 13 residues. CDR1 SNHLY and CDR2 FYNNEI come from the germline V gene. With 7 bases removed from V and 7 bases from J, the gap between germline ends came to 16 bases. Here the CDR3 DNA reads TGTGCCAGCATGGGGATGAGGGCGGGTGAAGCTTTCTTT. Its translation is CASMGMRAGEAFF. Complete variable domain (other parts from reference TRBV2 and TRBJ1-1): EPEVTQTPSHQVTQMGQEVILRCVPISNHLYFYWYRQILGQKVEFLVSFYNNEISEKSEIFDDQFSVERPDGSNFTLKIRSTKLEDSAMYFCASMGMRAGEAFFGQGTRLTVV.

This clonotype appeared a few times. This CDR3 is missing its conserved last phenylalanine or tryptophan, likely due to a read error. The CDR3 DNA follows: TGTGCCTGGGGACGGGAAGGAGATACGCAGTATCTT. This gives the protein CAWGREGDTQYL. The chain is built from TRBV30 and TRBJ2-3; possible D gene TRBD2, 5 bases. CDR3 length: 12 amino acids. Trimming took off 5 bases at V and 5 bases at J, with 11 bases between the two ends. Germline V gene data show CDR1 as GTSNPN and CDR2 as SVGIG (reference sequence).

This clonotype occurred many times. In DNA, the CDR3 is TGCAGTGCTAGGGGGACTAGCGGACCTCAGGAGACCCAGTACTTC. It yields the protein CSARGTSGPQETQYF. The rearrangement joins TRBV20-1 to TRBJ2-5; 11 bases map to TRBD2. V lost 3 bases and J lost 5; bases outside the gene matches: 8. The germline V gene encodes CDR1 DFQATT and CDR2 SNEGSKA (reference sequence). The CDR3 has 15 residues.

Remarks on this clonotype: It differs at one base from a far larger clone, so likely a read error. The chain is built from TRBV9 and TRBJ2-7; 13 nucleotides match TRBD2. V shed 3 bases, J shed 7 bases, and the junction held 4 bases outside the gene matches. The germline CDR1 and CDR2 sequences are SGDLS and YYNGEE. The CDR3 runs 14 residues. In DNA form, the CDR3 reads TGTGCCAGCAGCGGGACTAGCGGGAGCAATGAGCAGTACTTC. It is translated as CASSGTSGSNEQYF.

This clonotype occurred many times. V usage is TRBV4-3 and J usage is TRBJ1-4; D is perhaps TRBD1 (6 bases). Germline-derived CDR1 and CDR2 are LGHNA and YSLEER. The CDR3 consists of 14 residues. V lost 3 bases, J lost 8 bases, and 13 bases lay in between. In DNA form, the CDR3 reads TGCGCCAGCAGCCATTCAGGGGTAGGGGAAAAACTGTTTTTT. This sequence encodes CASSHSGVGEKLFF.

V usage is TRBV7-2 and J usage is TRBJ2-3; D not resolved. Trimming took off 1 base at V and 5 bases at J, with 7 bases between the two ends. This CDR3 is 13 amino acids long. Germline loops: CDR1 SGHTA, CDR2 FQGNSA. DNA for the CDR3: TGTGCCAGCAGCTTAGGGTCGGAAGATACGCAGTATTTT. Its protein product is CASSLGSEDTQYF.

This clonotype was seen ten or more times. The J gene is TRBJ2-7, the V gene TRBV11-2; D could derive from TRBD1 or TRBD2 (5 bases each). Germline V gene lookup returns CDR1 SGHAT and CDR2 FQNNGV. Trimming removed 1 base at V and 7 bases at J, with 14 bases between. CDR3 size: 14 residues. The CDR3 coding sequence is TGTGCCAGCAGCTTAGGGCCGGCAGGGAGTGAGCAGTACTTC. The encoded protein is CASSLGPAGSEQYF.

This clonotype was counted many times. The gene calls are TRBV7-2 and TRBJ1-4; D unresolved. CDR1 is SGHTA, CDR2 FQGNSA, per germline. CDR3 length equals 16 residues. V lost 1 base, J lost 5 bases, and 14 bases lay in between. The CDR3 spells CASSLVSRRGNEKLFF. DNA for the CDR3: TGTGCCAGCAGCTTAGTTTCCCGCAGAGGCAATGAAAAACTGTTTTTT.

This clonotype was counted at least ten times. CDR3 nucleotide sequence: TGCAGTGCTAGGGTGGGGGGCCGGAACACTGAAGCTTTCTTT. Amino acid sequence: CSARVGGRNTEAFF. The chain joins TRBV20-1 to TRBJ1-1, with a tentative D call TRBD1 (6 bases). Germline CDR1 and CDR2: DFQATT and SNEGSKA (reference sequence). The CDR3 has 14 residues. Trimming took off 3 bases at V and 1 base at J, with 12 bases between the two ends.

The chain carries TRBV19 and TRBJ2-4, with 9 bases that match TRBD1. With V trimmed by 5 bases and J by 7 bases, 9 bases remained unmatched. The V gene's germline CDR1 is LNHDA and CDR2 SQIVND (reference sequence). There are 15 residues in the CDR3. Written as DNA, the CDR3 is TGTGCCAGTAGTGTCGGACAGGGGCAGCGGAACATTCAGTACTTC. Its protein is CASSVGQGQRNIQYF. The complete variable domain, with remaining parts taken from reference TRBV19 and TRBJ2-4, reads DGGITQSPKYLFRKEGQNVTLSCEQNLNHDAMYWYRQDPGQGLRLIYYSQIVNDFQKGDIAEGYSVSREKKESFPLTVTSAQKNPTAFYLCASSVGQGQRNIQYFGAGTRLSVL.

This clonotype has ten or more counts. This chain joins TRBV20-1 and TRBJ2-5; 10 bases fit TRBD1. Germline V gene sequence: CDR1 DFQATT, CDR2 SNEGSKA (reference sequence). This CDR3 is built from 14 residues. Trimming cost V 5 bases and J 4 bases; bases outside gene matches: 7. The CDR3 DNA reads as TGCAGTGCTCACAGGACAGGGGGGGGAGAGACCCAGTACTTC. The encoded protein is CSAHRTGGGETQYF.

The chain couples TRBV6-2 or TRBV6-3 to TRBJ2-1; a possible D gene is TRBD1 (5 bases). Judging by the DNA end, TRBJ2-5 fits better; the J call may be wrong. The CDR3 sequence is 14 residues long. The germline gives CDR1 MNHEY, CDR2 SVGEGT. CDR3 sequence reads: CASSESQGRETQYF. CDR3 DNA sequence: TGTGCCAGCAGTGAATCCCAGGGCCGGGAGACCCAGTACTTC.

This clonotype was observed many times. This chain connects TRBV28 to TRBJ1-2, with a tentative D call TRBD1 (6 bases). This CDR3 is built from 14 residues. Germline CDR1 and CDR2: MDHEN and SYDVKM. V lost 6 bases and J lost 4, with 15 bases in between. The CDR3 here is CASSPSGQIYGYTF. CDR3 DNA: TGTGCCAGCAGCCCCTCCGGACAGATCTATGGCTACACCTTC.

In its sample, this clonotype was seen many times. This chain uses TRBV7-9 with TRBJ2-3; the D gene is possibly TRBD2 (5 bases). CDR1 and CDR2 (germline): SEHNR, FQNEAQ (reference sequence). V lost 5 bases, J lost 0 bases, and 12 bases lay in between. The CDR3 is made up of 15 amino acids. The CDR3 protein is CASSHRAVSTDTQYF. The CDR3 DNA sequence: TGTGCCAGCAGCCACAGAGCGGTTAGCACAGATACGCAGTATTTT.

This chain uses TRBV5-4 with TRBJ1-4; the match to TRBD1 covers 8 bases. There are 15 residues in the CDR3. The V gene end was trimmed by 5 bases and the J gene end by 8 bases; junction bases not matched to a gene: 11. The V gene's germline CDR1 is SGHNT and CDR2 YYREEE (reference sequence). The CDR3 spells CASSTSRDRSEKLFF. The CDR3 DNA sequence: TGTGCCAGCAGTACGTCCCGGGACAGGAGCGAAAAACTGTTTTTT.

There are many counts of this clonotype. This chain joins TRBV7-9 and TRBJ1-5; D not certain. Germline V CDR1 and CDR2: SEHNR, FQNEAQ (reference sequence). V was clipped by 1 base and J by 16 bases, with 14 bases between them. The CDR3 contains 12 residues. CDR3 nucleotides: TGTGCCAGCAGCTTAGTAAAGGGTTCGAAACATTTT. As protein: CASSLVKGSKHF.

The table lists this clonotype with a few counts. The gene calls are TRBV20-1 and TRBJ1-2, with D perhaps matching TRBD1 (5 bases). The length of the CDR3 is 13 residues. In germline, CDR1 is DFQATT, CDR2 SNEGSKA (reference sequence). In DNA form, the CDR3 reads TGCAGGCCCGGGGGTGGAAGAAGGTATGGCTACACCTTC. It translates to CRPGGGRRYGYTF.

The chain uses TRBV11-3 and TRBJ2-2, with D uncertain. Germline V gives CDR1 SGHNT, CDR2 YENEEA. Trimming removed 6 bases at V and 0 bases at J, with 11 bases between. The CDR3 has 15 residues. The CDR3 DNA reads TGTGCCAGCAGGAGAGGACGTTCGAACACCGGGGAGCTGTTTTTT. Amino acid sequence: CASRRGRSNTGELFF. The variable domain in full, with the rest retrieved from reference TRBV11-3 and TRBJ2-2, is EAGVVQSPRYKIIEKKQPVAFWCNPISGHNTLYWYLQNLGQGPELLIRYENEEAVDDSQLPKDRFSAERLKGVDSTLKIQPAELGDSAVYLCASRRGRSNTGELFFGEGSRLTVL.

Ten or more counts support this clonotype. This sequence joins TRBV7-9 and TRBJ1-1; D gene uncertain. The germline V and J ends were trimmed by 4 bases and 0 bases, with 6 bases remaining between them. The germline V gene encodes CDR1 SEHNR and CDR2 FQNEAQ (reference sequence). The CDR3 sequence is 13 residues long. CDR3 nucleotide sequence: TGTGCCAGCAGCTCCAGCATGAACACTGAAGCTTTCTTT. This codes for CASSSSMNTEAFF.

This clonotype was recorded at least ten times. J is TRBJ1-1 and V is TRBV13, with no clear D. Trimming shortened V by 5 bases and J by 7 bases, and 11 bases separated the two germline ends. CDR1 is PRHDT and CDR2 is FYEKMQ in the germline V gene (reference sequence). The CDR3 has 12 residues. This chain's CDR3 is CASSTLKVEAFF. The CDR3 DNA reads as TGTGCCAGCAGCACCCTGAAGGTTGAAGCTTTCTTT.

This clonotype was detected ten times or more. The chain uses TRBV29-1 and TRBJ2-5, with 10 bases fitting TRBD2. Germline CDR1 reads SQVTM; CDR2 reads ANQGSEA. The CDR3 has 15 residues. The V and J ends lost 1 base and 4 bases, in that order; junction bases with no gene match: 6. The DNA for the CDR3 is TGCAGCGTTGAAGTGAGCGGGGGGGCCTTAGAGACCCAGTACTTC. Its protein is CSVEVSGGALETQYF.

Many counts were recorded for this clonotype. The chain has TRBV5-1 and TRBJ1-5, with 7 bases lining up with TRBD1. Per germline, CDR1 SGHRS and CDR2 YFSETQ. Unmatched junction bases numbered 6, after V lost 0 bases and J lost 6 bases. The CDR3 has 15 amino acids. CDR3 sequence reads: CASSLGGQQSQPQHF. For the CDR3, the DNA is TGCGCCAGCAGCTTGGGGGGACAGCAGAGTCAGCCCCAGCATTTT.

At least ten counts were recorded for this clonotype. The chain uses TRBV5-1 and TRBJ1-5; TRBD1 matches 10 bases. This CDR3 contains 19 residues. The V gene end was trimmed by 3 bases and the J gene end by 4 bases; junction bases not matched to a gene: 16. Germline V gene lookup returns CDR1 SGHRS and CDR2 YFSETQ. CDR3 amino acids: CASSSSVPSRGQGNQPQHF. The CDR3 DNA follows: TGCGCCAGCAGCTCGAGCGTTCCTTCAAGGGGACAGGGGAATCAGCCCCAGCATTTT.

At least ten counts were recorded for this clonotype. This chain connects TRBV28 to TRBJ2-3, with 7 bases lining up with TRBD2. The germline gives CDR1 MDHEN, CDR2 SYDVKM. The CDR3 totals 15 residues. Trimming took 0 bases from V and 4 from J; bases not matched to a gene: 4. The CDR3 DNA follows: TGTGCCAGCAGTTTATGGTCCCTAGCGGCAGATACGCAGTATTTT. Translating gives CASSLWSLAADTQYF. The whole variable domain, remainder taken from reference TRBV28 and TRBJ2-3, is DVKVTQSSRYLVKRTGEKVFLECVQDMDHENMFWYRQDPGLGLRLIYFSYDVKMKEKGDIPEGYSVSREKKERFSLILESASTNQTSMYLCASSLWSLAADTQYFGPGTRLTVL.

This clonotype was counted at least ten times. The CDR3, as DNA: TGCAGCGCCCCAAGACAGGGTAGTAACACTGAAGCTTTCTTT. This sequence encodes CSAPRQGSNTEAFF. The V and J genes are TRBV29-1 and TRBJ1-1; TRBD1 agrees at 7 bases. The CDR3 contains 14 residues. Germline assignment: CDR1 SQVTM and CDR2 ANQGSEA. The V and J ends lost 7 bases and 2 bases, in that order; junction bases with no gene match: 10.